This section outlines one T cell receptor beta chain sequence together with its context. Per the original data handling: Amplified reference gene primers provided the basis for estimating nucleated cell counts. Produced via immunoSEQ multiplex PCR; TCRdb's table is partial and in-frame only. That table gives V, J and clone size, and the DNA gave D and trimming. The sample lists under 300,000 clones; around 82% were seen once. The germline V gene has CDR1 SNHLY and CDR2 FYNNEI. The CDR3 loop spans 12 amino acids. V lost 4 bases and J 9 bases, leaving 7 bases between the germline ends. This entry belongs to a study of blood T cell repertoires in COVID-19. Overall study: Italy, Spain and the United States were the sources of the convalescent and acute COVID-19 samples.

The chain employs TRBV2 and TRBJ1-6; no reliable D call. The material sequenced was peripheral blood. The source of this sequence is an elderly woman with active or convalescent COVID-19. The CDR3 reads CASSVVSSPLHF. The CDR3 nucleotides read TGTGCCAGCAGTGTCGTCAGTTCACCCCTCCACTTT.